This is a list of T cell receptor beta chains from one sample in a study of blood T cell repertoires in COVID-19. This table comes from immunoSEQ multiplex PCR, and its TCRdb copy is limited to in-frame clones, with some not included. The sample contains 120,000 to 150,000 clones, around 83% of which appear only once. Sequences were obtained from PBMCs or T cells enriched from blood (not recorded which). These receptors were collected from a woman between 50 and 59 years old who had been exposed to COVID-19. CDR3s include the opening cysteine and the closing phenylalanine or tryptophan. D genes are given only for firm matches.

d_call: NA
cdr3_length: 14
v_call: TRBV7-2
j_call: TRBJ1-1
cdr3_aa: CASTLGGTGTEAFF

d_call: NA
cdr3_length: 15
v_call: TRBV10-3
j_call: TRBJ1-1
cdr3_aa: CAISESRGAGREAFF

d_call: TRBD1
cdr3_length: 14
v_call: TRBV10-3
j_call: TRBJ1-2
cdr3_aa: CAIGQGAISGGYTF

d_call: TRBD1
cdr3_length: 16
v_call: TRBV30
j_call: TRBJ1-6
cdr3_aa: CAWSDLRDSYNSPLHF

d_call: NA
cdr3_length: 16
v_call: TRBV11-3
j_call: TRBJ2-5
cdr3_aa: CASSSRWGDGLETQYF

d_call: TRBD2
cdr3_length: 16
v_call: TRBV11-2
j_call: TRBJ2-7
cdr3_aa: CASSLRRTSSSYEQYF

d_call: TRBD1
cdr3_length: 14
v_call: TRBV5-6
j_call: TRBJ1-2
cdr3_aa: CASSSGQGNYGYTF

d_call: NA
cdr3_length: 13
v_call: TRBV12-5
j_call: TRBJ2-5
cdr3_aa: CASGQGSGETQYF

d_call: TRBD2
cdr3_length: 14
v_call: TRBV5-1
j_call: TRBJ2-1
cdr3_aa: CASSLASSGGEQFF

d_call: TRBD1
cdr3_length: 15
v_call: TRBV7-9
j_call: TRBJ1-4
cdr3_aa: CASSPEGGSNEKLFF

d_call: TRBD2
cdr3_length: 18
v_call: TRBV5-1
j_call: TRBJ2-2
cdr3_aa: CASSSPPTSGLNTGELFF

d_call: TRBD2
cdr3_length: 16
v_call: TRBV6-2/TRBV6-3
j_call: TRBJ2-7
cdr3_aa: CASSFETSGRDYEQYF

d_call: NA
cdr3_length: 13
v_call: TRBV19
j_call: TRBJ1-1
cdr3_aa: CASSSHRGGAAFF

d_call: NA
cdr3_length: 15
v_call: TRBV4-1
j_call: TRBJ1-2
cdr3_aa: CASSQKGVEGNGYTF

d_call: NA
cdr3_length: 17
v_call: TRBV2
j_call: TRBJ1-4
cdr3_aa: CASSEANRQLTSEKLFF

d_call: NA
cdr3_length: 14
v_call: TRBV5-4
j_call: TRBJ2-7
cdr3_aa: CASSSGLSSYEQYF

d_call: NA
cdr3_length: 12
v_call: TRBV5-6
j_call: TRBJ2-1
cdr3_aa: CASSFPPSEQFF

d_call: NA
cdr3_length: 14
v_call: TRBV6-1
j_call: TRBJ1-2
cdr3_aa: CASSDEDRPYGYTF

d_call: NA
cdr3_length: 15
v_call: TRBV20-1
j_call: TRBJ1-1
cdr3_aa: CSASGRGVMNTEAFF

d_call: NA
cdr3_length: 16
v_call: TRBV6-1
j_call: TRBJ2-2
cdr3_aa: CASSENPRRRTGELFF

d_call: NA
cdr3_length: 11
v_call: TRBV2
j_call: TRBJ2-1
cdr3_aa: CASSERNEQFF

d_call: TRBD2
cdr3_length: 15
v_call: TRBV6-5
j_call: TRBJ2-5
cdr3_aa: CASSRGRGYQETQYF